The clone carrying this T cell receptor beta chain is termed medium-sized. This specimen belongs to a study of OX40 agonist ivuxolimab in advanced cancers. Study summary: Partial responses occurred in Three dose-escalation patients, one with hepatocellular carcinoma and two with cutaneous melanoma.

Data came from immunoSEQ multiplex PCR; TCRdb stores just in-frame clones and leaves some out. The sample holds 20,000 to 25,000 clones, roughly 80% seen once. Material: CD4+ or CD8+ T cells sorted from blood, obtained in a trial of the OX40 agonist ivuxolimab. The TCR comes from an adult with an advanced solid tumor such as melanoma, head and neck, liver or kidney cancer.

The CDR3 sequence: CAISETAGGPHTQYF. CDR3 nucleotides: TGTGCCATCAGTGAGACAGCGGGGGGGCCACATACGCAGTATTTT. The rearrangement uses TRBV10-3 and TRBJ2-3; 10 nucleotides agree with TRBD2. V lost 2 bases and J lost 7; bases outside the gene matches: 6. Germline V gene lookup returns CDR1 ENHRY and CDR2 SYGVKD. The CDR3 extends over 15 amino acids.